This entry features one T cell receptor (beta chain) sequence. Its antigen is unidentified. The data originate from a study of T cell responses to AZD1222 COVID-19 vaccine. The study's findings and limits: Unmutated variant regions reportedly attract nearly half of all spike-specific TCRs. Donors, mostly white British, included more females; clonal diversity was possibly underestimated. Of the AZD1222 recipients, only 5 or 6 were seropositive at baseline.

Sequenced by immunoSEQ multiplex PCR; TCRdb stores in-frame clones only, minus some. The sample yields 90,000 to 100,000 clones, more than 75% seen once. V lost 0 bases, J lost 5 bases, and 8 bases stayed unmatched. The CDR3 spans 17 residues. Germline CDR1 and CDR2: LGHNA and YNFKEQ. The sample here was peripheral blood, taken on day 0 of AZD1222 vaccination. The rearrangement links TRBV4-2 to TRBJ2-3; 10 nucleotides match TRBD2. The sequence was collected from an adult in good health. The CDR3 coding sequence is TGTGCCAGCAGCCAAGAAACGGGGACTAGCGATGTAGATACGCAGTATTTT. As protein: CASSQETGTSDVDTQYF.